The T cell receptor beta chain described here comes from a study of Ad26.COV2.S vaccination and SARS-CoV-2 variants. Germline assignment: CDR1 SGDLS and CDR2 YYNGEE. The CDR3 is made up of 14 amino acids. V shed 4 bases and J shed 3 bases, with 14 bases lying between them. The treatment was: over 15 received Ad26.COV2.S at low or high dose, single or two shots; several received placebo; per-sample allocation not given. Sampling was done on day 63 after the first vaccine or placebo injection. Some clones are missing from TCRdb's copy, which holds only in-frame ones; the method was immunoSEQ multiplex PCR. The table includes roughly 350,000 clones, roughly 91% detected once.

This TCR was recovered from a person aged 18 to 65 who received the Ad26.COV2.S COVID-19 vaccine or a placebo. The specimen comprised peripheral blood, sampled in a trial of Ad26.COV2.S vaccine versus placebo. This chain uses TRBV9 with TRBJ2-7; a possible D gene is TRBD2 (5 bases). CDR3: CASSPHGDIYEQYF. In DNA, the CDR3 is TGTGCCAGCAGCCCACACGGGGATATCTACGAGCAGTACTTC.